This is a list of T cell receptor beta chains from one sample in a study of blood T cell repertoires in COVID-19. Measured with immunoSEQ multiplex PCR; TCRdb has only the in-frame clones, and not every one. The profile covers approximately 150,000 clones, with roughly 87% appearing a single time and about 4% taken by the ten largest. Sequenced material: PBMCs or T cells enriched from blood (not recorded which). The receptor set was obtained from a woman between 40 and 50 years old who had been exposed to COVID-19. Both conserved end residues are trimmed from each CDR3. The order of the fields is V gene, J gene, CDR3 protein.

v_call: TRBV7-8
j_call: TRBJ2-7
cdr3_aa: ASSWGTESYEQY

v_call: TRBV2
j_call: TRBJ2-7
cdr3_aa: ASSEGDRVP

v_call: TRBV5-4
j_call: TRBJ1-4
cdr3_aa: ASSLTVIDSATNEKLF

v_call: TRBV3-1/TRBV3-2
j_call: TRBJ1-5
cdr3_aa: ASSRSDRAIGSQPQH

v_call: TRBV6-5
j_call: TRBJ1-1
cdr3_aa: ASSIQVYTEAF

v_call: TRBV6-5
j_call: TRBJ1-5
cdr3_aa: ASITDLGGQPQH

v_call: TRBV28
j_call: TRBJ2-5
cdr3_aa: ASGPQGPYQETQY

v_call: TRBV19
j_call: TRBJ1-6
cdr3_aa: ASSFLPGQGGSYNSPLH

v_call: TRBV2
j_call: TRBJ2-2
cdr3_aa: ASSRGGELF

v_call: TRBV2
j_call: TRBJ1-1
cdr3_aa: ARSLPGLEAF

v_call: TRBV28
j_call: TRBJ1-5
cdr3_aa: ASRAGQGVQPQH

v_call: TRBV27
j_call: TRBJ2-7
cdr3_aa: ASRKGEGVYEQY

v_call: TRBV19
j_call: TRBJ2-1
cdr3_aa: ASSHVGGNEQF

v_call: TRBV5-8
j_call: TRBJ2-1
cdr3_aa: ASSVSGRAYNEQF

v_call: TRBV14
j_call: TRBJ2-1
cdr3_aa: ASSFQMSSYNEQF

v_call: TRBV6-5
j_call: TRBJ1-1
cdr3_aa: ASSYQGTGPKAF

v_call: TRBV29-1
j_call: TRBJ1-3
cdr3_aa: SVGTGTGSSGNTIY

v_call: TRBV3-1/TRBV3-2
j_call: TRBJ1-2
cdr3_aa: ASSQRTEFYGYT

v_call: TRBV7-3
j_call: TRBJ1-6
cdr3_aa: ASSPEGEQFSPLH

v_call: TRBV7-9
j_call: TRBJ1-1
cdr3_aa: ASSLDRGYTEAF

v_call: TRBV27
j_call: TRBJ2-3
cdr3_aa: ASSLSRTGRTDTQY

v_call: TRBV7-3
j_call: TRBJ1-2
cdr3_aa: ASRSTGENGYT

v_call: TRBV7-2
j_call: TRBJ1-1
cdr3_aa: ASSLVLVLNTEAF

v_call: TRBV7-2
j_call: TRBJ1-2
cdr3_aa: ASSLALTSRIYGYT

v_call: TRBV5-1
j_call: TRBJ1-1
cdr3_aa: ASSLETTGRTEAF

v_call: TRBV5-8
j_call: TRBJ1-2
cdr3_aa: ASFSGFGGYT

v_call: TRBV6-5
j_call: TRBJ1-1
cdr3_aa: ASRGTFNTEAF

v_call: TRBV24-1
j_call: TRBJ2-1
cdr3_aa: ATSDSGGIAYNEQF

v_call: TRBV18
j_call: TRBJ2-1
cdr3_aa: ASSPQGRESEQF

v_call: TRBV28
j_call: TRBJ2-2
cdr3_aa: ASSLPLSPAGGGTGELF

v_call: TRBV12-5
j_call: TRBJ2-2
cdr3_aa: ASGRDRGNTGELF

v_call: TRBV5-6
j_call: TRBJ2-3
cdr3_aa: ASRDSADTQY

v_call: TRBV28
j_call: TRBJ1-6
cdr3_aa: ASSLGGLLSDYNSPLH

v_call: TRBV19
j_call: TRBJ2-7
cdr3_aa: ASSGYSGGYEQY

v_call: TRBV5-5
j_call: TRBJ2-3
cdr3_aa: ASSRTTSGMSDTQY

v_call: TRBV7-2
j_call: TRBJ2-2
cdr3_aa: ATTRGTPNTGELF

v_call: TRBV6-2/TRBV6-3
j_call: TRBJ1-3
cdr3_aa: ASSYRGPGSGNTIY

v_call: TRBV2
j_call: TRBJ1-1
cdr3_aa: ASRHHEPQGLDTEAF

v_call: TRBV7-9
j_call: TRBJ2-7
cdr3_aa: ASSSGTSVSYEQY

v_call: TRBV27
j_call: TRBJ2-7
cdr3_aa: ASSPRDDYEQY

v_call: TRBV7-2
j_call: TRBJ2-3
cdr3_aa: ASRRTSGSRTDTQY

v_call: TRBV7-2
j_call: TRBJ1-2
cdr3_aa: ASSWRTGDVGYT

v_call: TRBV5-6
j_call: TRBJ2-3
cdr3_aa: ASSPGQGNADTQY

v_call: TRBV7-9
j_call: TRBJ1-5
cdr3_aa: ASSFREQPQH

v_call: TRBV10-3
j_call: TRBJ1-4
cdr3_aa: AISEGRGLGEKLF

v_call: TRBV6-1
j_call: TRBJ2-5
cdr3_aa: ASSESGGLQETQY

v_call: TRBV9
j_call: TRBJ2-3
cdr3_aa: ASSPSGRSTDTQY

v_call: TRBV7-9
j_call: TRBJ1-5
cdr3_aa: ASSLSTGTDQPQH

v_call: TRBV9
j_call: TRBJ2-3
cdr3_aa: ASSVSGAADTQY

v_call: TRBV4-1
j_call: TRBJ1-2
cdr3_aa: ASSQAPPGRGNYGYT

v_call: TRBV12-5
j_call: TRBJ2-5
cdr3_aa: ASALDRGRETQY

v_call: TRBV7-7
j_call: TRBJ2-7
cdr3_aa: ASSLGEGQTEQY

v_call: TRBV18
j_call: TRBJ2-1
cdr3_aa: ASSPRQRKGNEQF

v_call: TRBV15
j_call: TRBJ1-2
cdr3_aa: ATSEPRTGGNYGYT

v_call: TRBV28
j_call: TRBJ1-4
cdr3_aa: ASSLPGGYGEKLF

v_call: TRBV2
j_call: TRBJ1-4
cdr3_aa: ASRGQGGEKLF